The clone carrying this TCR beta chain occurred many times. The CDR3 covers 13 residues. The germline gives CDR1 MNHNY, CDR2 SVGAGI (reference sequence). Trimming removed 2 bases from V and 7 bases from J, with 9 bases in between. The record originates from a study of low-dose radiotherapy and immunotherapy resistance in tumors. Turning to the study itself: For Cohort 1, fractions of 0.5 Gy were given every 2 weeks, reaching 6.5 Gy overall. On an every-two-weeks schedule, patients received intravenous nivolumab 240 mg, along with ipilimumab 1 mg/kg every six weeks.

Indicated time point: before trial treatment. Treatment combined nivolumab, ipilimumab, aspirin, low-dose cyclophosphamide and low-dose radiotherapy in a dose-escalation trial. Alpha- and beta-chain coverage of first-strand cDNA came from TRAV- and TRBV-specific primers. TCRs underwent 15 to 25 PCR cycles of amplification with a constant-region primer and V-primer adapter. In TCRdb, the reads were re-called with MiXCR into one record per CDR3 protein. The sample has 70,000 to 90,000 distinct CDR3 sequences, about a sixth seen once; the top ten hold less than 3.5%. The genes are TRBV6-6 and TRBJ1-3; no clear D. The receptor was isolated from a male donor with prostate cancer. The input for sequencing was PBMCs, taken before treatment. This chain's CDR3 is CASSYKEGNTIYF. CDR3 bases: TGTGCCAGCAGTTACAAGGAAGGGAACACCATATATTTT.